This TCR beta chain was found in a study of T cell responses to AZD1222 COVID-19 vaccine. Germline CDR1 and CDR2: LGHDT and YNNKEL (reference sequence). V dropped 4 bases and J dropped 7 bases, with 20 bases sitting between them. CDR3 length equals 15 residues. Whole-study results and caveats: Baseline seropositives among AZD1222 recipients totaled only five or six. Clonal diversity was possibly underestimated; the donors were predominantly white British and more often female.

Repertoires were generated with immunoSEQ multiplex PCR, while TCRdb's copy carries only in-frame clones and drops some. The sample holds 110,000 or so clones, roughly 84% seen once. As to this clone: As yet, its antigen is unknown.

The rearrangement joins TRBV3-1 (or the pseudogene TRBV3-2) to TRBJ2-7; tentatively, D is TRBD2 (6 bases). Sequencing was performed on peripheral blood, taken 28 days after the second AZD1222 dose. This clonotype was sampled from an adult who received the AZD1222 COVID-19 vaccine. CDR3 coding DNA: TGTGCCAGCAGCCTCCCCGGGACTGGAGTAGAGGAGCAGTACTTC. Protein sequence: CASSLPGTGVEEQYF.